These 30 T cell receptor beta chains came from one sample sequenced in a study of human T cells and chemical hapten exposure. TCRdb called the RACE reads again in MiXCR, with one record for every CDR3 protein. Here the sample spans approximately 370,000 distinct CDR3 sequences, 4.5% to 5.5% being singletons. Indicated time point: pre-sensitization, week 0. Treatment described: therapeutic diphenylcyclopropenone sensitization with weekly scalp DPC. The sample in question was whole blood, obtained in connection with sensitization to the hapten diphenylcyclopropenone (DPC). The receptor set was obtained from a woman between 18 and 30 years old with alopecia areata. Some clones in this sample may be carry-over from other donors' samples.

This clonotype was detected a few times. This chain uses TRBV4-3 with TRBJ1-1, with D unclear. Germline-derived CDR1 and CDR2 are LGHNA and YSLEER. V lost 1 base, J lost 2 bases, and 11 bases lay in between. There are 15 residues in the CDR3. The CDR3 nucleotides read TGCGCCAGCAGCCAAGCCCAGGTATCTAACACTGAAGCTTTCTTT. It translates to CASSQAQVSNTEAFF.

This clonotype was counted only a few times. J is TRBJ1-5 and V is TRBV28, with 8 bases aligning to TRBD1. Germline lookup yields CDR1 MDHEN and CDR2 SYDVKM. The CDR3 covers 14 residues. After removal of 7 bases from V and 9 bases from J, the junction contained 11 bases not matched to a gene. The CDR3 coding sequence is TGTGCCAGCAAAAATGGACAGGGTAAATGGCCCCAGCATTTT. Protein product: CASKNGQGKWPQHF.

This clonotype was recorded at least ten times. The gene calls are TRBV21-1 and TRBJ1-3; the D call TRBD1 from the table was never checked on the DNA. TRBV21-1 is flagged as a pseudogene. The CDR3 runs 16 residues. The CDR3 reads CASSKEGGGPGNTIYF. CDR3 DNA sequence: TGTGCCAGCAGCAAAGAAGGGGGGGGCCCTGGAAACACCATATATTTT.

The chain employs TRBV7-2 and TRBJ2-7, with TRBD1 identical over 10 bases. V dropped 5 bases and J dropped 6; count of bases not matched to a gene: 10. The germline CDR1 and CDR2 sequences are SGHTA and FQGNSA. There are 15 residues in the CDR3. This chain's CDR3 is CASSPIGGTGVEQYF. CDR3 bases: TGTGCCAGCAGCCCCATCGGCGGGACAGGGGTCGAGCAGTACTTC.

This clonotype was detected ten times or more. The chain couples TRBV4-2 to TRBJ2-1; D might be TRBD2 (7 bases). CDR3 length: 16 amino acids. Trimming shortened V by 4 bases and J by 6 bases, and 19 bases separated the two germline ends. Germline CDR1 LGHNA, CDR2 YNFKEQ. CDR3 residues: CASSRMGGLFGNEQFF. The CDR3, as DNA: TGTGCCAGCAGCCGGATGGGGGGGCTCTTCGGCAATGAGCAGTTCTTC.

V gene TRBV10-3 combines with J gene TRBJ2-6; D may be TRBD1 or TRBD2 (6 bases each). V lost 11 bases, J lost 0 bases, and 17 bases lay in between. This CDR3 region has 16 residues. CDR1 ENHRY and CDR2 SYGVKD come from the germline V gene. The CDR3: CASMKGGISGANVLTF. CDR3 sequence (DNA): TGTGCCTCGATGAAGGGGGGAATCTCTGGGGCCAACGTCCTGACTTTC.

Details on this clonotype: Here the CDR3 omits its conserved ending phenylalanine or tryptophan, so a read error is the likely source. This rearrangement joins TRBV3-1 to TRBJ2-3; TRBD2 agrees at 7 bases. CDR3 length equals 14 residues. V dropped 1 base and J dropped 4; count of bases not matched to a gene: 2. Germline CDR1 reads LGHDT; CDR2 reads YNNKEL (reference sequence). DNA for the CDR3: TGTGCCAGCAGCCAAGTGGGAGGGGCAGATACGCAGTATTTA. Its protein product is CASSQVGGADTQYL.

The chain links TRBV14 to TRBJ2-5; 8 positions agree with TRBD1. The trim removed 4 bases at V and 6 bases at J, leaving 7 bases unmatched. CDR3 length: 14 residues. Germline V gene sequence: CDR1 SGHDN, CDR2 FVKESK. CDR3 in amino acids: CASSREDRAQTQYF. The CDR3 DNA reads TGTGCCAGCAGCCGAGAGGACAGGGCGCAGACCCAGTACTTC.

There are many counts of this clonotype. Written as DNA, the CDR3 is TGTGCCAGCAGGCCCGGGCAATTCAATCAGCCCCAGCATTTT. This encodes CASRPGQFNQPQHF. The J gene is TRBJ1-5, the V gene TRBV6-2 or TRBV6-3; no definite D call. The length of the CDR3 is 14 residues. The V and J ends lost 6 bases and 3 bases respectively, with 12 bases between them. From germline, CDR1 is MNHEY and CDR2 SVGEGT.

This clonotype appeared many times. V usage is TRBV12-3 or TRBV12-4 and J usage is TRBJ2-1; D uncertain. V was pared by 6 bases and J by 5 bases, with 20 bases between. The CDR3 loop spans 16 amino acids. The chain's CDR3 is CASSPPGSSLDNEQFF. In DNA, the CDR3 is TGTGCCAGCAGCCCCCCCGGGTCGAGTCTCGACAATGAGCAGTTCTTC.

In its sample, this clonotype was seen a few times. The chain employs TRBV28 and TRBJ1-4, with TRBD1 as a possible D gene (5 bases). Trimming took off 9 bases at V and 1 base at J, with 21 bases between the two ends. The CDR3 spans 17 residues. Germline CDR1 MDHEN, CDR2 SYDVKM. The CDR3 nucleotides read TGTGCCAGTCCACCTGCCAGTGGGGGGAGAACTAATGAAAAACTGTTTTTT. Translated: CASPPASGGRTNEKLFF.

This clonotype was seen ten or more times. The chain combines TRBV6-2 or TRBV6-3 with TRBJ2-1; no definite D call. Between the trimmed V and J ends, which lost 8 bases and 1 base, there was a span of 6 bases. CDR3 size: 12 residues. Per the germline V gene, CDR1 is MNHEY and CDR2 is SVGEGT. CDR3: CASGQSYNEQFF. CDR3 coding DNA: TGTGCCAGCGGGCAATCCTACAATGAGCAGTTCTTC.

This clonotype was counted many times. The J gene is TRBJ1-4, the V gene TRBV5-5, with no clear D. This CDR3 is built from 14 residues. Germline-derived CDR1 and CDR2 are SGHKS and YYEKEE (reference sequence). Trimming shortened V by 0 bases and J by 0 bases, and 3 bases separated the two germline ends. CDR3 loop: CASSLVATNEKLFF. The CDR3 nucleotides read TGTGCCAGCAGCTTGGTCGCAACTAATGAAAAACTGTTTTTT.

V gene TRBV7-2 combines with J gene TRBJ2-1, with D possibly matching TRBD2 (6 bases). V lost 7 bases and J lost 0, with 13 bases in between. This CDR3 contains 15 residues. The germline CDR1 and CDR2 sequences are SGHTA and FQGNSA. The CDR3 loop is CASTTGLPSYNEQFF. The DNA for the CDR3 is TGTGCCAGCACCACGGGACTCCCCTCCTACAATGAGCAGTTCTTC.

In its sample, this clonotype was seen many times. The CDR3 loop reads CASSLFSSGESNEQFF. DNA of the CDR3: TGTGCCAGCAGCTTATTTTCCAGCGGGGAGAGCAATGAGCAGTTCTTC. The rearrangement joins TRBV7-8 to TRBJ2-1, with 7 nucleotides matching TRBD2. CDR1 is SGHVS, CDR2 FQNEAQ, per germline. J gave up 6 bases and V 2 bases, and 10 bases lay outside the gene matches. The CDR3 totals 16 residues.

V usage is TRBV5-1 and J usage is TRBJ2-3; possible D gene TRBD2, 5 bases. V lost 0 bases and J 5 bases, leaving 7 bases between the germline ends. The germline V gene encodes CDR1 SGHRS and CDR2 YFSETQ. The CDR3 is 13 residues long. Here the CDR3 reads CASSLVREDTQYF. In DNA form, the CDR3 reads TGCGCCAGCAGCTTGGTGAGGGAAGATACGCAGTATTTT.

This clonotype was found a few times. In DNA form, the CDR3 reads TGTGCCAGCAGCTTGGGATCTGATCCGGGACATACGCATTTT. This gives the protein CASSLGSDPGHTHF. The chain uses TRBV5-6 and TRBJ1-5, with D perhaps TRBD1 (6 bases). The V gene lost 0 bases and the J gene lost 15 bases, with 19 bases spanning the gap. The CDR3 is made up of 14 amino acids. In germline, CDR1 is SGHDT, CDR2 YYEEEE.

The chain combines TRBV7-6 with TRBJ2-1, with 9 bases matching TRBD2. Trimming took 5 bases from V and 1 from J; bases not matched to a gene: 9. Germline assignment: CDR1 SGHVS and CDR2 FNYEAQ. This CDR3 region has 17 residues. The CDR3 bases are TGTGCCAGCAGCGCTCTACTAGCGGGTAGATCCTACAATGAGCAGTTCTTC. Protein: CASSALLAGRSYNEQFF.

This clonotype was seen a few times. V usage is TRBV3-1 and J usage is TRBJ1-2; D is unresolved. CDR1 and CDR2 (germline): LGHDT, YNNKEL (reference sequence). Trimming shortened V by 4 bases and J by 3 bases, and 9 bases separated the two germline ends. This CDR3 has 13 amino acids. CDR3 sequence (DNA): TGTGCCAGCAGCCCCCGGACGGACTATGGCTACACCTTC. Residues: CASSPRTDYGYTF. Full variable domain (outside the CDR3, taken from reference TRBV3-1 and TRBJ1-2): DTAVSQTPKYLVTQMGNDKSIKCEQNLGHDTMYWYKQDSKKFLKIMFSYNNKELIINETVPNRFSPKSPDKAHLNLHINSLELGDSAVYFCASSPRTDYGYTFGSGTRLTVV.

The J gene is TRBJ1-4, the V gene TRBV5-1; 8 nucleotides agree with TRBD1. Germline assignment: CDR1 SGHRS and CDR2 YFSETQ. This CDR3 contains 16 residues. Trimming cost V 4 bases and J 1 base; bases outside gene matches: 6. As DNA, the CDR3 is TGCGCCAGCAGCGTGGACAGGGCTGGAACTAATGAAAAACTGTTTTTT. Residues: CASSVDRAGTNEKLFF.

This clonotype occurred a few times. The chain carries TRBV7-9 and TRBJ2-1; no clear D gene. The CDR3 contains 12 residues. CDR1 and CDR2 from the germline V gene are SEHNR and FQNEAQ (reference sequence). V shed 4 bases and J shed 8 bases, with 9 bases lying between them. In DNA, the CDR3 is TGTGCCAGCAGCTCCGGACGCTATGAGCAGTTCTTC. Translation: CASSSGRYEQFF. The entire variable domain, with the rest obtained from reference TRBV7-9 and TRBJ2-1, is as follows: DTGVSQNPRHKITKRGQNVTFRCDPISEHNRLYWYRQTLGQGPEFLTYFQNEAQLEKSRLLSDRFSAERPKGSFSTLEIQRTEQGDSAMYLCASSSGRYEQFFGPGTRLTVL.

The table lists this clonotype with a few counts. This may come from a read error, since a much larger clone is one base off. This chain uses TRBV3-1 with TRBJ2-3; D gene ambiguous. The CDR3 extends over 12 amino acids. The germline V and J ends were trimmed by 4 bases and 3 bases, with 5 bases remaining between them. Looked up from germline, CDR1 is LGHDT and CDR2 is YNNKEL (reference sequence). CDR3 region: CASSRITDTQYF. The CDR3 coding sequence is TGTGCCAGCAGCCGGATAACAGATACGCAGTATTTT.

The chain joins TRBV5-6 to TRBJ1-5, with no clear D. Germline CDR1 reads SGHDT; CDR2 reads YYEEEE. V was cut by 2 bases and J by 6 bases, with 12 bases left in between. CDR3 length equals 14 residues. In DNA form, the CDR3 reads TGTGCCAGCAGCTTTGGCACCCCTGGTCAGCCCCAGCATTTT. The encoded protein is CASSFGTPGQPQHF.

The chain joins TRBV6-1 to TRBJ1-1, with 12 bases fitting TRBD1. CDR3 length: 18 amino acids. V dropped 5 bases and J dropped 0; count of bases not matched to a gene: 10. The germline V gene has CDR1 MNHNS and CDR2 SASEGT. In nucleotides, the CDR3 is TGTGCCAGCAGTCATGGGACAGGGGGCAGGATCATGAACACTGAAGCTTTCTTT. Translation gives CASSHGTGGRIMNTEAFF.

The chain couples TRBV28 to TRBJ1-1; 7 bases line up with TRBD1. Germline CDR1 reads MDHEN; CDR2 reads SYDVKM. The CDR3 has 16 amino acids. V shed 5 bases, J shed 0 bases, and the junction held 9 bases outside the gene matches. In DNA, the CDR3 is TGTGCCAGCAGTCTTCGACAGGGTCGAATGAACACTGAAGCTTTCTTT. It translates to CASSLRQGRMNTEAFF. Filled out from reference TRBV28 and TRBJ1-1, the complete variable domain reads DVKVTQSSRYLVKRTGEKVFLECVQDMDHENMFWYRQDPGLGLRLIYFSYDVKMKEKGDIPEGYSVSREKKERFSLILESASTNQTSMYLCASSLRQGRMNTEAFFGQGTRLTVV.

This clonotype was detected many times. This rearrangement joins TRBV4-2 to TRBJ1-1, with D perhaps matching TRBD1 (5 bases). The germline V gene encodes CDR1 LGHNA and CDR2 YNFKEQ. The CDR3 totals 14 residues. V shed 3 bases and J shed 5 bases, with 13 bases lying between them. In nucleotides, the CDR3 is TGTGCCAGCAGCCATCCCCAGGGAAGAACTGAAGCTTTCTTT. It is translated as CASSHPQGRTEAFF.

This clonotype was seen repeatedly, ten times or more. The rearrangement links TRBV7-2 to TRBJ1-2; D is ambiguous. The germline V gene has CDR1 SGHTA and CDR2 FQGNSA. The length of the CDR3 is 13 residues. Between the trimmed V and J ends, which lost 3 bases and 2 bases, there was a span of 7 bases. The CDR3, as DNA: TGTGCCAGCAGCTTCGACACCAACTATGGCTACACCTTC. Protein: CASSFDTNYGYTF.

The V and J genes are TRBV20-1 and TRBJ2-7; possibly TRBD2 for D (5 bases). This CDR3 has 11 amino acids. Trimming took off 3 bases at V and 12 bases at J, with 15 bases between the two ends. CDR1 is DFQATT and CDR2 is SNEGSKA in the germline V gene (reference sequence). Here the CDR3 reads CSASEERSSYF. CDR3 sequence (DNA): TGCAGTGCTAGCGAGGAGCGGAGTTCGTACTTC.

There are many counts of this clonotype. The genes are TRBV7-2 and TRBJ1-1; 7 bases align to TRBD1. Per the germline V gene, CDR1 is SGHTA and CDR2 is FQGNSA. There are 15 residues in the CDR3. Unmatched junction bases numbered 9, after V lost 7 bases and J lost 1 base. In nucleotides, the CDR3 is TGTGCCAGCAATTGGGTGACAGGGCAGAACACTGAAGCTTTCTTT. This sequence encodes CASNWVTGQNTEAFF.

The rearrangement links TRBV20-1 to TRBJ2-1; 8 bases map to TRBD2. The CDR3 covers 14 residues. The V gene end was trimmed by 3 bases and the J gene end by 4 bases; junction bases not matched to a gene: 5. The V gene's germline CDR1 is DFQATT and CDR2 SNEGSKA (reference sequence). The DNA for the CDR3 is TGCAGTGCTAGCTCTGCGGGGGGATACAATGAGCAGTTCTTC. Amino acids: CSASSAGGYNEQFF.